The present TCR beta chain was sequenced within a study of T cell responses to AZD1222 COVID-19 vaccine. Findings of the study overall: Baseline seropositives among AZD1222 recipients totaled only six or seven. Epitopes outside B.1.351 and B.1.1.7 mutated regions reportedly drew nearly half of spike TCRs. No repertoire was sampled before or during the peak T cell response, only after it.

The V end lost 1 base, the J end lost 8 bases, and 8 bases lay between the germline ends. The germline V gene has CDR1 LGHNA and CDR2 YSLEER. The CDR3 consists of 13 residues. Only in-frame clones appear in the TCRdb table, and some are missing; sequencing was by immunoSEQ multiplex PCR. Among some 190,000 clones listed, 90% to 95% were seen once. Comment on this clone: The antigen is undetermined.

The sample consisted of peripheral blood, taken 28 days after the second dose of the MenACWY control vaccine. The chain is built from TRBV4-3 and TRBJ2-2, with D possibly being TRBD2 (5 bases). The clonotype originates from an adult who received the MenACWY meningococcal vaccine as a control. Here the CDR3 reads CASSQAPGGELFF. The CDR3 DNA sequence: TGCGCCAGCAGCCAAGCCCCGGGGGGGGAGCTGTTTTTT.